The text below deals with one TCR beta chain. This record comes from a study of blood T cell repertoires in COVID-19. This table comes from immunoSEQ multiplex PCR, and its TCRdb copy is limited to in-frame clones, with some not included. The table lists about 84,000 clones, more than 75% of them singletons. V was clipped by 4 bases and J by 4 bases; unmatched bases: 11. The CDR3 loop spans 17 amino acids. Germline assignment: CDR1 SGDLS and CDR2 YYNGEE. The specimen was peripheral blood. The source is a man in his 70s with acute or convalescent COVID-19. The V gene is TRBV9, the J gene TRBJ2-1, with TRBD1 identical over 10 bases. As DNA, the CDR3 is TGTGCCAGCAGCCCCACGCGGACAGGGGGAACATACAATGAGCAGTTCTTC. This translates into CASSPTRTGGTYNEQFF.